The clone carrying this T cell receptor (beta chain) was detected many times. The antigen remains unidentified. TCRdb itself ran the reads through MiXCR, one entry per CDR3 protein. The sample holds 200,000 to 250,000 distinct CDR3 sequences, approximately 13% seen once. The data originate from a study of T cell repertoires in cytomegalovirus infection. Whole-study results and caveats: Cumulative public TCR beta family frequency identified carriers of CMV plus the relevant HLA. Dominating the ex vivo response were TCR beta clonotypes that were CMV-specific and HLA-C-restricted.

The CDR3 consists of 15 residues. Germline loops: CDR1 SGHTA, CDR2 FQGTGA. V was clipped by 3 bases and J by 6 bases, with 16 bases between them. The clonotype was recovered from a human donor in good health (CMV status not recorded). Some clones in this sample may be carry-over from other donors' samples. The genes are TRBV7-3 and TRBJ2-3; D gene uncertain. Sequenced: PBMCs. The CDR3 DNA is TGTGCCAGCAGCTTTCAGGTGGGCCCGGAGGATACGCAGTATTTT. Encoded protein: CASSFQVGPEDTQYF.